Below, 32 T cell receptor beta chains from the same sample are listed, as sequenced in a study of human T cells and chemical hapten exposure. Indicated time point: pre-sensitization, week 0. Treatment: therapeutic diphenylcyclopropenone sensitization with weekly scalp DPC. TCRdb reprocessed the RACE reads via MiXCR and lists one record per CDR3 protein. There are some 200,000 distinct CDR3 sequences in the sample; more than 25% occur only once, and roughly 3% lies in the top ten. Sample: whole blood, taken in connection with sensitization to the hapten diphenylcyclopropenone (DPC). Every receptor here comes from a woman aged 25 to 39 with alopecia areata. Some clones in this sample may be carry-over from other donors' samples.

The V and J genes are TRBV28 and TRBJ2-7; no reliable D call. The CDR3 sequence is 14 residues long. Trimming removed 7 bases at V and 5 bases at J, with 18 bases between. Per germline, CDR1 MDHEN and CDR2 SYDVKM. This CDR3 reads CASNQLGPRNEQYF. The CDR3 region has the DNA TGTGCCAGCAACCAGTTAGGCCCGAGGAACGAGCAGTACTTC. Complete variable domain (other parts from reference TRBV28 and TRBJ2-7): DVKVTQSSRYLVKRTGEKVFLECVQDMDHENMFWYRQDPGLGLRLIYFSYDVKMKEKGDIPEGYSVSREKKERFSLILESASTNQTSMYLCASNQLGPRNEQYFGPGTRLTVT.

This clonotype was counted a few times. This chain joins TRBV2 and TRBJ1-4, with 8 bases aligning to TRBD1. Germline trimming cut 3 bases from V and 8 bases from J; bases unmatched to any gene: 8. This CDR3 comprises 15 residues. In germline, CDR1 is SNHLY, CDR2 FYNNEI. The CDR3 region is CASSEKTGALEKLFF. DNA for the CDR3: TGTGCCAGCAGTGAGAAGACAGGGGCCCTCGAAAAACTGTTTTTT.

CDR3 region: CATQRGQGAYEQFF. The CDR3 coding sequence is TGTGCCACACAAAGGGGACAGGGGGCGTATGAGCAGTTCTTC. The genes are TRBV7-6 and TRBJ2-1; 12 positions agree with TRBD1. V was pared by 10 bases and J by 8 bases, with 9 bases of the junction left unmatched. CDR1 is SGHVS, CDR2 FNYEAQ, per germline. This CDR3 is 14 amino acids long.

V usage is TRBV28 and J usage is TRBJ1-6, with unresolved D. Germline V gene lookup returns CDR1 MDHEN and CDR2 SYDVKM. The CDR3 spans 13 residues. V gave up 7 bases and J gave up 14 bases, with 18 bases separating them. For the CDR3, the DNA is TGTGCCAGCAATTCGGACCCGCTGGTCACCCTCCACTTT. The encoded protein is CASNSDPLVTLHF.

This clonotype was seen at least ten times. The rearrangement uses TRBV28 and TRBJ1-5; D not certain. V lost 11 bases to trimming and J lost 5 bases, with 16 bases between them. The CDR3 runs 13 residues. The germline CDR1 and CDR2 sequences are MDHEN and SYDVKM. The CDR3 nucleotides are TGTGCCGCCTCCGGCGAGTTACATCAGCCCCAGCATTTT. Translating it yields CAASGELHQPQHF.

The chain has TRBV18 and TRBJ1-5; tentatively, D is TRBD1 (5 bases). V dropped 1 base and J dropped 0 bases, with 10 bases sitting between them. Germline V gene lookup returns CDR1 KGHSH and CDR2 LQKENI. The CDR3 extends over 16 amino acids. The chain's CDR3 is CASSPQGRSSNQPQHF. The CDR3 coding sequence is TGTGCCAGCTCACCACAGGGACGGAGTAGCAATCAGCCCCAGCATTTT.

This clonotype showed up many times. The chain is built from TRBV9 and TRBJ2-1, with a possible D match to TRBD2 (6 bases). The CDR3 has 15 residues. V gave up 3 bases and J gave up 1 base, with 11 bases separating them. Germline CDR1 is SGDLS and CDR2 is YYNGEE. DNA for the CDR3: TGTGCCAGCAGCGGAGCCGGGACTTCCTACAATGAGCAGTTCTTC. This codes for CASSGAGTSYNEQFF. Full variable domain (missing parts from reference TRBV9 and TRBJ2-1): DSGVTQTPKHLITATGQRVTLRCSPRSGDLSVYWYQQSLDQGLQFLIQYYNGEERAKGNILERFSAQQFPDLHSELNLSSLELGDSALYFCASSGAGTSYNEQFFGPGTRLTVL.

This chain uses TRBV6-2 or TRBV6-3 with TRBJ2-1; 10 bases fit TRBD2. Trimming at V came to 3 bases and at J to 10 bases, leaving 6 bases not matched to a gene. Per germline, CDR1 MNHEY and CDR2 SVGEGT. CDR3 length equals 14 residues. CDR3 nucleotide sequence: TGTGCCAGCAGTTATCCAGCGGGGGGGCGGGAGCAGTTCTTC. It is translated as CASSYPAGGREQFF.

This clonotype has more than one count but fewer than ten. This rearrangement joins TRBV12-3 or TRBV12-4 to TRBJ2-3, with 9 positions matching TRBD2. This CDR3 has 15 amino acids. V lost 7 bases, J lost 2 bases, and 7 bases stayed unmatched. The CDR3 is CASTQLAGLTDTQYF. The CDR3 DNA reads TGTGCCAGCACCCAACTAGCGGGCCTCACAGATACGCAGTATTTT.

This clonotype was seen repeatedly, ten times or more. The chain combines TRBV10-2 with TRBJ2-1; 11 nucleotides line up with TRBD2. With V trimmed by 6 bases and J by 5 bases, 3 bases remained unmatched. The CDR3 sequence is 14 residues long. The germline V gene encodes CDR1 WSHSY and CDR2 SAAADI. The CDR3 loop reads CASRGTSGNNEQFF. The CDR3 region has the DNA TGCGCCAGCAGAGGGACTAGCGGAAACAATGAGCAGTTCTTC.

The gene calls are TRBV29-1 and TRBJ2-3; D is undetermined. The CDR3 extends over 10 amino acids. V lost 4 bases, J lost 4 bases, and 3 bases lay in between. Germline loops: CDR1 SQVTM, CDR2 ANQGSEA. The CDR3 spells CSVGADTQYF. DNA for the CDR3: TGCAGCGTTGGGGCAGATACGCAGTATTTT.

The chain couples TRBV27 to TRBJ1-1, with a weak D call TRBD1 (6 bases). From germline, CDR1 is MNHEY and CDR2 SMNVEV (reference sequence). The CDR3 is 11 residues long. Trimming pared 8 bases from V and 10 bases from J, leaving 14 bases between. CDR3 bases: TGTGCCAGCCTTACAGGGAACGGAGCTTTCTTT. It yields the protein CASLTGNGAFF.

The V gene is TRBV28, the J gene TRBJ1-5; D is unclear. This CDR3 is built from 13 residues. The V gene's germline CDR1 is MDHEN and CDR2 SYDVKM. Deletions cut 6 bases from V and 1 base from J, with 7 bases between. The CDR3 nucleotides are TGTGCCAGCAGGTCGCCCAGCAATCAGCCCCAGCATTTT. It is translated as CASRSPSNQPQHF.

In its sample, this clonotype was seen a few times. The genes are TRBV12-3 or TRBV12-4 and TRBJ1-4; the D gene is possibly TRBD1 (5 bases). The CDR3 is made up of 14 amino acids. V was shortened by 5 bases and J by 10 bases, with 17 bases between the two germline ends. In DNA form, the CDR3 reads TGTGCCAGCAGTAGGGACCCCCTATTGGGAAAACTGTTTTTT. It specifies CASSRDPLLGKLFF.

A few counts support this clonotype. The genes are TRBV28 and TRBJ2-3, with 8 bases fitting TRBD2. This CDR3 region has 15 residues. The V gene's germline CDR1 is MDHEN and CDR2 SYDVKM. With V trimmed by 4 bases and J by 2 bases, 5 bases remained unmatched. This CDR3 reads CASSSSGSHTDTQYF. CDR3 DNA: TGTGCCAGCAGTTCGAGCGGGAGCCACACAGATACGCAGTATTTT.

In this sample, this clonotype turned up once. The chain carries TRBV7-3 and TRBJ2-1; D call uncertain. Germline CDR1 reads SGHTA; CDR2 reads FQGTGA. V shed 5 bases and J shed 4 bases, with 12 bases lying between them. The length of the CDR3 is 14 residues. This CDR3 is CASSPGGPYNEQFF. DNA for the CDR3: TGTGCCAGCAGCCCCGGCGGACCGTACAATGAGCAGTTCTTC.

In this sample, this clonotype turned up a few times. The V call is TRBV4-3, the J call TRBJ1-4; 7 bases agree with TRBD1. The V segment lost 2 bases and the J segment 5 bases; nucleotides outside the gene matches: 8. CDR1 LGHNA and CDR2 YSLEER come from the germline V gene. The length of the CDR3 is 16 residues. The CDR3 loop is CASSQFTGALNEKLFF. CDR3 sequence (DNA): TGCGCCAGCAGCCAATTTACAGGGGCCCTAAATGAAAAACTGTTTTTT.

The J gene is TRBJ1-5, the V gene TRBV6-2 or TRBV6-3; D remains ambiguous. Germline CDR1 reads MNHEY; CDR2 reads SVGEGT. This CDR3 region has 14 residues. Trimming pared 6 bases from V and 6 bases from J, leaving 15 bases between. CDR3 DNA: TGTGCCAGCAGGAAGCCCGGAGGTGGTCAGCCCCAGCATTTT. Translated, it gives CASRKPGGGQPQHF.

This clonotype came up a few times. The rearrangement links TRBV6-1 to TRBJ1-1, with D possibly being TRBD1 (5 bases). Trimming left V 6 bases short and J 0 bases short, with 11 bases between. CDR1 and CDR2 (germline): MNHNS, SASEGT. The CDR3 covers 14 residues. The CDR3 nucleotides are TGTGCCAGCAGCAGGGACCCTATGAACACTGAAGCTTTCTTT. This translates into CASSRDPMNTEAFF.

Details on this clonotype: The junction shows a germline mismatch at one end, possibly a read error. The chain combines TRBV28 with TRBJ1-5; a possible D gene is TRBD1 (6 bases). The CDR3 consists of 15 residues. Per the germline V gene, CDR1 is MDHEN and CDR2 is SYDVKM. The CDR3 bases are TGTGTCAGCAGTAAGGGGGGTCTTGGCAATCAGCCCCAGCATTTT. As protein: CVSSKGGLGNQPQHF.

This clonotype has only a few counts. The chain uses TRBV7-2 and TRBJ2-5; 9 bases fit TRBD1. The V and J ends lost 1 base and 9 bases, in that order; junction bases with no gene match: 9. Looked up from germline, CDR1 is SGHTA and CDR2 is FQGNSA. The CDR3 is made up of 15 amino acids. CDR3 loop: CASSLGTGVRGAQYF. As DNA, the CDR3 is TGTGCCAGCAGCTTAGGGACAGGGGTCCGTGGGGCCCAGTACTTC.

Only a few counts were recorded for this clonotype. The V and J genes are TRBV9 and TRBJ2-2, with 8 nucleotides matching TRBD2. CDR1 and CDR2 (germline): SGDLS, YYNGEE. This CDR3 comprises 15 residues. Losses at the gene ends were 3 bases for V and 4 bases for J; bases not matched to a gene: 5. CDR3 coding DNA: TGTGCCAGCAGCGGGACGGGAGGGTTCACCGGGGAGCTGTTTTTT. Translated, it gives CASSGTGGFTGELFF.

This clonotype appeared a few times. The rearrangement uses TRBV28 and TRBJ2-4; weak D call: TRBD1 (6 bases). Germline V CDR1 and CDR2: MDHEN, SYDVKM. The V and J ends lost 5 bases and 6 bases respectively, with 14 bases between them. The length of the CDR3 is 14 residues. CDR3 loop: CASSTQGGGNIQYF. CDR3 bases: TGTGCCAGCAGTACACAGGGTGGGGGAAACATTCAGTACTTC.

This clonotype has more than one count but fewer than ten. The chain has TRBV28 and TRBJ1-1; 7 bases are shared with TRBD1. The V and J ends lost 7 bases and 4 bases, in that order; junction bases with no gene match: 9. The CDR3 is 14 amino acids. From germline, CDR1 is MDHEN and CDR2 SYDVKM. In DNA, the CDR3 is TGTGCCAGCACTCCACCGGACAGGAGCACTGAAGCTTTCTTT. The encoded protein is CASTPPDRSTEAFF. Supplemented by reference TRBV28 and TRBJ1-1, the full variable domain reads DVKVTQSSRYLVKRTGEKVFLECVQDMDHENMFWYRQDPGLGLRLIYFSYDVKMKEKGDIPEGYSVSREKKERFSLILESASTNQTSMYLCASTPPDRSTEAFFGQGTRLTVV.

V gene TRBV20-1 combines with J gene TRBJ1-1; D is unresolved. Germline CDR1 DFQATT, CDR2 SNEGSKA (reference sequence). This CDR3 comprises 13 residues. V lost 2 bases and J 1 base, leaving 8 bases between the germline ends. The CDR3 loop is CSARMTQNTEAFF. The CDR3 nucleotides read TGCAGTGCTAGAATGACACAGAACACTGAAGCTTTCTTT.

The J gene is TRBJ1-5, the V gene TRBV4-1, with 8 bases lining up with TRBD1. The J segment lost 3 bases and the V segment lost 3 bases, leaving 7 bases of the junction unmatched. This CDR3 spans 16 amino acids. Germline V gene data show CDR1 as MGHRA and CDR2 as YSYEKL. CDR3 in amino acids: CASSQATGVLNQPQHF. The CDR3 nucleotides read TGCGCCAGCAGCCAGGCGACAGGGGTACTCAATCAGCCCCAGCATTTT.

This clonotype came up a few times. V is TRBV7-2 and J is TRBJ1-2; tentatively, D is TRBD1 (5 bases). V dropped 2 bases and J dropped 8 bases, with 12 bases sitting between them. The length of the CDR3 is 13 residues. CDR1 is SGHTA, CDR2 FQGNSA, per germline. The DNA for the CDR3 is TGTGCCAGCAGCTTACAAGGGGTAGAGGGCTACACCTTC. Protein sequence: CASSLQGVEGYTF. The complete variable domain, with remaining parts taken from reference TRBV7-2 and TRBJ1-2, reads GAGVSQSPSNKVTEKGKDVELRCDPISGHTALYWYRQSLGQGLEFLIYFQGNSAPDKSGLPSDRFSAERTGGSVSTLTIQRTQQEDSAVYLCASSLQGVEGYTFGSGTRLTVV.

This chain joins TRBV7-9 and TRBJ2-2, with D possibly matching TRBD1 (6 bases). Germline V gene sequence: CDR1 SEHNR, CDR2 FQNEAQ (reference sequence). Trimming took off 3 bases at V and 2 bases at J, with 13 bases between the two ends. This CDR3 has 16 amino acids. CDR3: CASSFLRTDNTGELFF. In DNA form, the CDR3 reads TGTGCCAGCAGCTTCCTAAGGACAGACAACACCGGGGAGCTGTTTTTT.

The CDR3 DNA follows: TGTGCCAGCAGTGGGAAAGGCCGGGGACAGGGAGCGGGTTACTATGGCTACACCTTC. Its translation is CASSGKGRGQGAGYYGYTF. The V gene is TRBV28, the J gene TRBJ1-2, with 9 bases matching TRBD1. Germline loops: CDR1 MDHEN, CDR2 SYDVKM. V shed 5 bases, J shed 3 bases, and the junction held 19 bases outside the gene matches. This CDR3 is 19 amino acids long.

The chain is built from TRBV20-1 and TRBJ1-1; the D gene is possibly TRBD1 (5 bases). The germline V gene has CDR1 DFQATT and CDR2 SNEGSKA (reference sequence). The CDR3 has 14 amino acids. The V and J ends lost 3 bases and 0 bases respectively, with 11 bases between them. CDR3 in DNA: TGCAGTGCTAGGGGGGACGGACTGAACACTGAAGCTTTCTTT. Translated: CSARGDGLNTEAFF.

The chain carries TRBV29-1 and TRBJ1-1; D is undetermined. CDR1 SQVTM and CDR2 ANQGSEA come from the germline V gene. The V end was cut by 5 bases, the J end by 4 bases, with 8 bases between. The CDR3 contains 11 residues. CDR3 coding DNA: TGCAGCGTTCGGCAGGCCACTGAAGCTTTCTTT. It codes for CSVRQATEAFF.

This chain links TRBV4-1 with TRBJ2-3; 11 positions match TRBD2. The CDR3 sequence is 17 residues long. The V gene's germline CDR1 is MGHRA and CDR2 YSYEKL. V trimming: 1 base; J trimming: 3 bases; junction bases outside the gene matches: 6. The CDR3 coding sequence is TGCGCCAGCAGCCAAGGCGTAGCGGGAGGGCGGACAGATACGCAGTATTTT. The encoded protein is CASSQGVAGGRTDTQYF.